This passage covers 26 T cell receptor beta chains from one sample sequenced in a study of blood T cell repertoires in COVID-19. Generated by immunoSEQ multiplex PCR, the TCRdb table keeps only in-frame clones and is missing some. In the table there are 200,000 to 250,000 clones, 88% of which are singletons. The sequenced material came from peripheral blood. The source is a woman aged 55-70 years with acute or convalescent COVID-19.

The V and J genes are TRBV19 and TRBJ2-3; 13 nucleotides line up with TRBD2. With V trimmed by 1 base and J by 3 bases, 4 bases remained unmatched. This CDR3 has 17 residues. From germline, CDR1 is LNHDA and CDR2 SQIVND (reference sequence). Here the CDR3 DNA reads TGTGCCAGTAGTATAGGAAGGACTAGCGGGGGAACAGATACGCAGTATTTT. Its translation: CASSIGRTSGGTDTQYF.

This rearrangement joins TRBV29-1 to TRBJ1-1; perhaps TRBD1 as D (6 bases). Germline CDR1 and CDR2: SQVTM and ANQGSEA. The CDR3 length is 12 residues. The V end lost 3 bases, the J end lost 8 bases, and 13 bases lay between the germline ends. In DNA, the CDR3 is TGCAGCGTTGAGAGGGCGAGGGGGGAAGCTTTCTTT. This translates into CSVERARGEAFF.

The table lists this clone with a few counts. The chain is built from TRBV30 and TRBJ1-3; no firm D call. Between the trimmed V and J ends, which lost 3 bases and 2 bases, there was a span of 8 bases. The CDR3 has 13 amino acids. Germline values: CDR1 GTSNPN, CDR2 SVGIG (reference sequence). The DNA for the CDR3 is TGTGCCTGGAGATCGGTAGCTGGAAACACCATATATTTT. It specifies CAWRSVAGNTIYF.

This clone has only one observation. V and J are TRBV27 and TRBJ2-7, with 8 bases that match TRBD1. V lost 4 bases to trimming and J lost 3 bases; unmatched junction nucleotides: 11. Germline V gene sequence: CDR1 MNHEY, CDR2 SMNVEV (reference sequence). This CDR3 region has 16 residues. CDR3: CASSSPSGTGYYEQYF. The CDR3 DNA reads as TGTGCCAGCAGTTCCCCTTCCGGGACAGGCTACTACGAGCAGTACTTC.

The chain combines TRBV27 with TRBJ2-7; 8 nucleotides agree with TRBD2. Germline values: CDR1 MNHEY, CDR2 SMNVEV (reference sequence). The CDR3 has 15 amino acids. J gave up 0 bases and V 6 bases, and 7 bases lay outside the gene matches. CDR3 amino acids: CASRKAGVSSYEQYF. The CDR3 DNA reads as TGTGCCAGCAGGAAAGCGGGGGTTAGCTCCTACGAGCAGTACTTC.

This chain links TRBV24-1 with TRBJ1-2, with TRBD1 identical over 9 bases. Looked up from germline, CDR1 is KGHDR and CDR2 is SFDVKD. The CDR3 covers 14 residues. V dropped 3 bases and J dropped 7; count of bases not matched to a gene: 5. This chain's CDR3 is CATSDPGQGRGYTF. The DNA for the CDR3 is TGTGCCACCAGTGATCCCGGACAGGGGCGTGGCTACACCTTC.

This chain links TRBV7-9 with TRBJ2-6; tentatively, D is TRBD2 (5 bases). The CDR3 is 16 residues long. Germline V CDR1 and CDR2: SEHNR, FQNEAQ (reference sequence). Deletions cut 5 bases from V and 4 bases from J, with 15 bases between. The CDR3 DNA reads as TGTGCCAGCAGCGATGGCCACGGACTCGGGGCCAACGTCCTGACTTTC. Translated: CASSDGHGLGANVLTF.

CDR3 amino acids: CASSQTANTEAFF. The CDR3 DNA follows: TGTGCCAGCTCACAGACAGCTAACACTGAAGCTTTCTTT. The V call is TRBV18, the J call TRBJ1-1; D is possibly TRBD1 (5 bases). The CDR3 runs to 13 residues. Trimming left V 4 bases short and J 2 bases short, with 8 bases between. Germline values: CDR1 KGHSH, CDR2 LQKENI.

This clone was counted once. This chain connects TRBV7-8 to TRBJ1-6; 8 bases map to TRBD1. CDR3 length equals 14 residues. Germline CDR1 SGHVS, CDR2 FQNEAQ. V was pared by 5 bases and J by 9 bases, with 6 bases of the junction left unmatched. Written as DNA, the CDR3 is TGTGCCAGCAGCCCTGGACAGGGAGGTTCACCCCTCCACTTT. Protein: CASSPGQGGSPLHF.

The chain combines TRBV6-5 with TRBJ1-1; the match to TRBD1 covers 8 bases. CDR1 is MNHEY, CDR2 SVGAGI, per germline. The CDR3 runs to 12 residues. Trimming cost V 6 bases and J 5 bases; bases outside gene matches: 2. This CDR3 is CASSDRGTEAFF. The CDR3, as DNA: TGTGCCAGCAGCGACAGGGGAACTGAAGCTTTCTTT.

This rearrangement joins TRBV30 to TRBJ1-3; perhaps TRBD1 as D (5 bases). The CDR3 loop spans 15 amino acids. Germline CDR1 and CDR2: GTSNPN and SVGIG (reference sequence). The V end was cut by 2 bases, the J end by 0 bases, with 11 bases between. In DNA form, the CDR3 reads TGTGCCTGGAGTTCCGGGGGGGGCTCTGGAAACACCATATATTTT. Protein sequence: CAWSSGGGSGNTIYF.

The chain combines TRBV7-9 with TRBJ1-1; TRBD1 matches at 7 bases. Trimming at V came to 4 bases and at J to 0 bases, leaving 5 bases not matched to a gene. This CDR3 is built from 15 residues. The V gene's germline CDR1 is SEHNR and CDR2 FQNEAQ (reference sequence). The CDR3 spells CASSSQGRMNTEAFF. In DNA form, the CDR3 reads TGTGCCAGCAGCTCACAGGGGCGCATGAACACTGAAGCTTTCTTT.

This chain links TRBV11-2 with TRBJ1-2; TRBD1 matches 9 bases. CDR3 length equals 13 residues. J lost 2 bases, V lost 5 bases, and 0 bases had no gene match. Germline lookup yields CDR1 SGHAT and CDR2 FQNNGV. CDR3 amino acids: CASSDRGNYGYTF. DNA of the CDR3: TGTGCCAGCAGCGACAGGGGGAACTATGGCTACACCTTC.

This chain links TRBV19 with TRBJ2-3, with 7 positions matching TRBD1. V shed 5 bases and J 1 base; nucleotides not matched to a gene: 9. Germline V gene sequence: CDR1 LNHDA, CDR2 SQIVND (reference sequence). The CDR3 contains 16 residues. The CDR3 sequence: CASSPKGQPGTDTQYF. As DNA, the CDR3 is TGTGCCAGTAGTCCGAAGGGACAGCCGGGCACAGATACGCAGTATTTT.

The J gene is TRBJ1-2, the V gene TRBV3-1 (or the pseudogene TRBV3-2); 7 nucleotides match TRBD1. The CDR3 is 14 residues long. CDR1 LGHDT and CDR2 YNNKEL come from the germline V gene (reference sequence). V dropped 5 bases and J dropped 3; count of bases not matched to a gene: 6. CDR3: CASSFRQGDYGYTF. The CDR3 bases are TGTGCCAGCAGCTTCCGACAGGGTGACTATGGCTACACCTTC.

The chain uses TRBV19 and TRBJ2-5, with 11 positions matching TRBD2. This CDR3 is built from 13 residues. CDR1 and CDR2 from the germline V gene are LNHDA and SQIVND (reference sequence). After removal of 8 bases from V and 2 bases from J, the junction contained 1 base not matched to a gene. The DNA of the CDR3 is TGTGCCAGTGGGACTAGCGGACAAGAGACCCAGTACTTC. It specifies CASGTSGQETQYF. The full variable domain, in which reference TRBV19 and TRBJ2-5 provide the parts outside the CDR3, is DGGITQSPKYLFRKEGQNVTLSCEQNLNHDAMYWYRQDPGQGLRLIYYSQIVNDFQKGDIAEGYSVSREKKESFPLTVTSAQKNPTAFYLCASGTSGQETQYFGPGTRLLVL.

This clone was seen only once. The rearrangement joins TRBV2 to TRBJ1-5; D might be TRBD1 (5 bases). Germline assignment: CDR1 SNHLY and CDR2 FYNNEI. The CDR3 runs 14 residues. V was pared by 8 bases and J by 0 bases, with 11 bases between. The CDR3 DNA follows: TGTGCCAGCGGGGGGGGTAGTAGCAATCAGCCCCAGCATTTT. Translation: CASGGGSSNQPQHF.

This clone was counted only a few times. The chain links TRBV5-5 to TRBJ2-5; 11 bases line up with TRBD2. The CDR3 spans 16 residues. The germline CDR1 and CDR2 sequences are SGHKS and YYEKEE (reference sequence). The V and J ends lost 2 bases and 5 bases, in that order; junction bases with no gene match: 8. The CDR3 DNA sequence: TGTGCCAGCAGCTTTGGCGCTAGCGGGGGGCGGGAGACCCAGTACTTC. Its translation: CASSFGASGGRETQYF. Variable domain in full (rest from reference TRBV5-5 and TRBJ2-5): DAGVTQSPTHLIKTRGQQVTLRCSPISGHKSVSWYQQVLGQGPQFIFQYYEKEERGRGNFPDRFSARQFPNYSSELNVNALLLGDSALYLCASSFGASGGRETQYFGPGTRLLVL.

This clone appeared a single time. The chain recombines TRBV18 with TRBJ2-5, with TRBD1 matching over 7 bases. The germline gives CDR1 KGHSH, CDR2 LQKENI. The ends lost 0 bases at V and 1 base at J; junction bases unmatched: 8. CDR3 length: 17 amino acids. CDR3 nucleotide sequence: TGTGCCAGCTCACCACCGATGGGGACAGTGGGCCAAGAGACCCAGTACTTC. It specifies CASSPPMGTVGQETQYF.

This chain joins TRBV9 and TRBJ1-3; no clear D gene. V lost 4 bases and J 0 bases, leaving 8 bases between the germline ends. There are 14 residues in the CDR3. Germline V gene data show CDR1 as SGDLS and CDR2 as YYNGEE. CDR3 region: CASSYISSGNTIYF. The CDR3 DNA is TGTGCCAGCAGCTATATTAGCTCTGGAAACACCATATATTTT. The full variable domain, with the rest looked up from reference TRBV9 and TRBJ1-3, is DSGVTQTPKHLITATGQRVTLRCSPRSGDLSVYWYQQSLDQGLQFLIQYYNGEERAKGNILERFSAQQFPDLHSELNLSSLELGDSALYFCASSYISSGNTIYFGEGSWLTVV.

This chain connects TRBV7-8 to TRBJ2-1; D uncertain. Looked up from germline, CDR1 is SGHVS and CDR2 is FQNEAQ. This CDR3 is 15 amino acids long. Between the trimmed V and J ends, which lost 4 bases and 5 bases, there was a span of 15 bases. CDR3: CASSSREQYNNEQFF. In nucleotides, the CDR3 is TGTGCCAGCAGCTCCCGTGAACAGTACAACAATGAGCAGTTCTTC.

CDR3 in DNA: TGTGCCTGGAGTGTACCCGGGAGGAACACCATATATTTT. Translated, it gives CAWSVPGRNTIYF. V usage is TRBV30 and J usage is TRBJ1-3; D unresolved. V was shortened by 0 bases and J by 7 bases, with 10 bases between the two germline ends. The CDR3 has 13 residues. Germline assignment: CDR1 GTSNPN and CDR2 SVGIG (reference sequence).

About this clone: Different DNA sequences within this sample yield the same CDR3. The J gene is TRBJ1-1, the V gene TRBV27, with no clear D. This CDR3 comprises 13 residues. The germline V and J ends were trimmed by 2 bases and 1 base, with 5 bases remaining between them. The germline V gene has CDR1 MNHEY and CDR2 SMNVEV (reference sequence). This chain's CDR3 is CASSLRENTEAFF. The CDR3 nucleotides read TGTGCCAGCAGTTTACGGGAGAACACTGAAGCTTTCTTT.

The V and J genes are TRBV19 and TRBJ1-1; D remains unclear. Trimming removed 5 bases from V and 0 bases from J, with 13 bases in between. Germline V CDR1 and CDR2: LNHDA, SQIVND (reference sequence). CDR3 length: 15 amino acids. In DNA form, the CDR3 reads TGTGCCAGTAGTTCAGCCGGGATCATGAACACTGAAGCTTTCTTT. Translation gives CASSSAGIMNTEAFF.

This chain links TRBV5-6 with TRBJ2-2, with 12 bases identical to TRBD1. Germline-derived CDR1 and CDR2 are SGHDT and YYEEEE. V lost 4 bases to trimming and J lost 4 bases; unmatched junction nucleotides: 2. The CDR3 is made up of 15 amino acids. The CDR3 loop reads CASSRDRGRTGELFF. The CDR3, as DNA: TGTGCCAGCAGCCGGGACAGGGGGCGCACCGGGGAGCTGTTTTTT. Together with reference TRBV5-6 and TRBJ2-2, the CDR3 gives the full variable domain: DAGVTQSPTHLIKTRGQQVTLRCSPKSGHDTVSWYQQALGQGPQFIFQYYEEEERQRGNFPDRFSGHQFPNYSSELNVNALLLGDSALYLCASSRDRGRTGELFFGEGSRLTVL.

This sequence joins TRBV27 and TRBJ1-2; D possibly corresponds to TRBD1 (5 bases). Trimming removed 4 bases from V and 0 bases from J, with 18 bases in between. CDR1 is MNHEY, CDR2 SMNVEV, per germline (reference sequence). The CDR3 covers 17 residues. This CDR3 is CASSSRDSFGPNYGYTF. As DNA, the CDR3 is TGTGCCAGCAGTTCCCGGGACTCCTTTGGCCCTAACTATGGCTACACCTTC.